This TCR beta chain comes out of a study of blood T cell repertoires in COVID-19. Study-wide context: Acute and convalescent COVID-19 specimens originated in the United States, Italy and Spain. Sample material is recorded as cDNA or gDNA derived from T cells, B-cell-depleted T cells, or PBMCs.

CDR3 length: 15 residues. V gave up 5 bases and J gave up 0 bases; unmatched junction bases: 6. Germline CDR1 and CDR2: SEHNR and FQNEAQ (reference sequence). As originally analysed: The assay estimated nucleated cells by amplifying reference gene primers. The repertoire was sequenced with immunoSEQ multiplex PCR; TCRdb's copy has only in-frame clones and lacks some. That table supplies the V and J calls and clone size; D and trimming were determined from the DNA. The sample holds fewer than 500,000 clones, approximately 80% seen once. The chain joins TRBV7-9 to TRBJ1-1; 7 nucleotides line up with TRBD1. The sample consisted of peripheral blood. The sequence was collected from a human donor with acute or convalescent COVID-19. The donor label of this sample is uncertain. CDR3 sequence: CASSLTGAMNTEAFF. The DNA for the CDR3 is TGTGCCAGCAGCCTCACAGGGGCGATGAACACTGAAGCTTTCTTT.